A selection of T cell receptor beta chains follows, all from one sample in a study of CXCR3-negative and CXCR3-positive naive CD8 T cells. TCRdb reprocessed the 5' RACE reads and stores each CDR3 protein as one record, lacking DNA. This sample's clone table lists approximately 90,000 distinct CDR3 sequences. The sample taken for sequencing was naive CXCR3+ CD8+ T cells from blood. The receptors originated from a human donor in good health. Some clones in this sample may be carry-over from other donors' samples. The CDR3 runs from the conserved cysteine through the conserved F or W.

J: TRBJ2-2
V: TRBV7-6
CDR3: CASSLFPGGGQLLNTGELFF

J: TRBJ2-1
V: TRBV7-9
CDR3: CASSSPGQGALEQFF

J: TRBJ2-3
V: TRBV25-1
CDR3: CASSDGTGPRTDTQYF

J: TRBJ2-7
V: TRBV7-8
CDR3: CASSSATGQFIKQYF

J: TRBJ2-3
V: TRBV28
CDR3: CASSSSGEADTQYF

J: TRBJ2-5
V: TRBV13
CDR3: CASSASVTGETQYF

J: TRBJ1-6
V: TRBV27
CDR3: CASSLPGGNSPLHF

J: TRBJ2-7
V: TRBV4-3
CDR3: CASRQVQRDSYEQYF

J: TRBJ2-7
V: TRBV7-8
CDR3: CASSLGRGWEQYF

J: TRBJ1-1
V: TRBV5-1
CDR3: CASSLGQHEAFF

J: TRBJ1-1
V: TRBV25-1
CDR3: CASSELLGSNTEAFF

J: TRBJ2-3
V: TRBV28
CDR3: CASSLLWDTQYF

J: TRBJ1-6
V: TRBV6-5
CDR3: CASSYSGNSPLHF

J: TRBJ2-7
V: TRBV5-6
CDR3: CASSLLEGSREQYF

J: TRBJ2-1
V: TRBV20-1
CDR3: CSARGTGGTLYNEQFF

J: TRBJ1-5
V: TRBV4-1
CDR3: CASSQTHPTIKQPQHF

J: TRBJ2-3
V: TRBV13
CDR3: CASSKSTDTQYF

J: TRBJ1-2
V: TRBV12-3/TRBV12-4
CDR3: CASTGTGIFNGYTF

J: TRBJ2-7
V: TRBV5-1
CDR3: CASSLVAKTEQYF

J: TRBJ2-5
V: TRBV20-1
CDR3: CSARNPGQPRETQYF

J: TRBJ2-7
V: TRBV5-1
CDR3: CASSLEQGSYEQYF

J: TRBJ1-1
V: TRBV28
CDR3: CASSSDLDITEAFF

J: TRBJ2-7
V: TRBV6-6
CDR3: CASRSGTGYEQYF

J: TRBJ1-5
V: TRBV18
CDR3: CASSPRGPNQPQHF

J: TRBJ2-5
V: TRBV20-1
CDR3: CSARDPPTGLSRGETQYF

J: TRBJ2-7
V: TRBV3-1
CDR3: CASSPGQGETYEHYF

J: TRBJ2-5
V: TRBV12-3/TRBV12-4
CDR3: CASSHLEGRETQYF

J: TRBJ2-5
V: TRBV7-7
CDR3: CASSLNSGRLQYF

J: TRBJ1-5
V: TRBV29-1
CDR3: CSAVTGPNQPQHF

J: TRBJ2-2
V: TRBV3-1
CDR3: CASSHEVTGELFF

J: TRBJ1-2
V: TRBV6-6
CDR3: CASTPTLGGHGYTF

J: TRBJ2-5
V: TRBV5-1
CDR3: CASSLDKQETQYF

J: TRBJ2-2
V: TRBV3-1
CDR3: CASSQTDRGMGTGELFF

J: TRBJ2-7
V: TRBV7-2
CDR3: CASSSTQDSYEQYF

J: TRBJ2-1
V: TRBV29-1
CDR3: CSVEDRSNAYNEQFF